These 22 T cell receptor beta chains originate from one sample sequenced in a study of blood T cell repertoires in COVID-19. Using immunoSEQ multiplex PCR, the repertoire was profiled, and TCRdb retains in-frame clones only, with some absent. This table has about 47,000 clones, about 91% appearing once. Material: peripheral blood. The receptors were sampled from a man aged 55-75 years with active COVID-19.

The V and J genes are TRBV5-1 and TRBJ2-1; 11 bases match TRBD2. The V segment lost 4 bases and the J segment 3 bases; nucleotides outside the gene matches: 3. Germline CDR1 reads SGHRS; CDR2 reads YFSETQ. CDR3 length equals 15 residues. The CDR3 loop reads CASSDGTSGYNEQFF. The CDR3 DNA follows: TGCGCCAGCAGCGATGGGACTAGCGGCTACAATGAGCAGTTCTTC. Supplemented by reference TRBV5-1 and TRBJ2-1, the full variable domain reads KAGVTQTPRYLIKTRGQQVTLSCSPISGHRSVSWYQQTPGQGLQFLFEYFSETQRNKGNFPGRFSGRQFSNSRSEMNVSTLELGDSALYLCASSDGTSGYNEQFFGPGTRLTVL.

The V call is TRBV6-5, the J call TRBJ1-6; D is uncertain. CDR3 length equals 14 residues. V lost 4 bases to trimming and J lost 7 bases, with 11 bases between them. Germline CDR1 reads MNHEY; CDR2 reads SVGAGI. The CDR3 sequence is CASSWEQRNSPLHF. For the CDR3, the DNA is TGTGCCAGCAGTTGGGAACAGCGGAATTCACCCCTCCACTTT.

CDR3 nucleotides: TGTGCCAGCAGTAAACGACAGGGGATCTCCTACGAGCAGTACTTC. The encoded protein is CASSKRQGISYEQYF. The gene calls are TRBV6-2 or TRBV6-3 and TRBJ2-7, with 8 positions matching TRBD1. From germline, CDR1 is MNHEY and CDR2 SVGEGT. Trimming cost V 5 bases and J 0 bases; bases outside gene matches: 6. The CDR3 runs 15 residues.

V and J are TRBV5-6 and TRBJ2-3; 7 positions match TRBD1. This CDR3 is built from 16 residues. J was trimmed by 1 base and V by 4 bases; bases with no gene match: 9. Germline CDR1 reads SGHDT; CDR2 reads YYEEEE. Here the CDR3 DNA reads TGTGCCAGCAGCCTGTTATCTGGACAGGGCACAGATACGCAGTATTTT. Its protein product is CASSLLSGQGTDTQYF.

Here the CDR3 DNA reads TGTGCCACCAGTGATCCGCAGGGTGATAATAGAGAGACCCAGTACTTC. Encoded protein: CATSDPQGDNRETQYF. V gene TRBV24-1 combines with J gene TRBJ2-5; possibly TRBD1 for D (5 bases). Trimming pared 3 bases from V and 4 bases from J, leaving 17 bases between. The CDR3 loop spans 16 amino acids. Germline CDR1 reads KGHDR; CDR2 reads SFDVKD.

The rearrangement uses TRBV27 and TRBJ2-7; 8 bases fit TRBD1. The ends lost 6 bases at V and 9 bases at J; junction bases unmatched: 13. The CDR3 contains 14 residues. Germline CDR1 reads MNHEY; CDR2 reads SMNVEV (reference sequence). CDR3 in amino acids: CASSWGGDRQRQYF. The CDR3 nucleotides read TGTGCCAGCAGCTGGGGCGGGGACAGGCAGCGGCAGTACTTC.

The chain combines TRBV24-1 with TRBJ2-7; D is possibly TRBD1 (5 bases). The CDR3 extends over 17 amino acids. The V gene's germline CDR1 is KGHDR and CDR2 SFDVKD. V lost 5 bases to trimming and J lost 4 bases, with 23 bases between them. CDR3 region: CATSGCRLLGRRYEQYF. In DNA, the CDR3 is TGTGCCACCAGTGGCTGTCGTCTTCTGGGGCGTCGGTACGAGCAGTACTTC.

This clone was detected once. This chain links TRBV19 with TRBJ2-7, with 10 bases aligning to TRBD1. Germline loops: CDR1 LNHDA, CDR2 SQIVND (reference sequence). This CDR3 is 13 amino acids long. Germline trimming cut 7 bases from V and 5 bases from J; bases unmatched to any gene: 5. CDR3 amino acids: CASMGQGSHEQYF. CDR3 DNA sequence: TGTGCCAGTATGGGACAGGGGTCCCACGAGCAGTACTTC. Combining the CDR3 with reference TRBV19 and TRBJ2-7 gives the whole variable domain DGGITQSPKYLFRKEGQNVTLSCEQNLNHDAMYWYRQDPGQGLRLIYYSQIVNDFQKGDIAEGYSVSREKKESFPLTVTSAQKNPTAFYLCASMGQGSHEQYFGPGTRLTVT.

The chain has TRBV5-4 and TRBJ2-7, with 9 bases matching TRBD1. The CDR3 runs to 15 residues. The V gene's germline CDR1 is SGHNT and CDR2 YYREEE (reference sequence). V shed 1 base and J 1 base; nucleotides not matched to a gene: 3. The CDR3 DNA is TGTGCCAGCAGCTTGTCGGACAGGGGTTCCTACGAGCAGTACTTC. It encodes CASSLSDRGSYEQYF. The full variable domain, in which reference TRBV5-4 and TRBJ2-7 provide the parts outside the CDR3, is ETGVTQSPTHLIKTRGQQVTLRCSSQSGHNTVSWYQQALGQGPQFIFQYYREEENGRGNFPPRFSGLQFPNYSSELNVNALELDDSALYLCASSLSDRGSYEQYFGPGTRLTVT.

The chain is built from TRBV28 and TRBJ1-1; D gene uncertain. The CDR3 runs to 13 residues. Trimming removed 3 bases from V and 6 bases from J, with 11 bases in between. Germline loops: CDR1 MDHEN, CDR2 SYDVKM. CDR3 in amino acids: CASSFGVRAEAFF. CDR3 DNA: TGTGCCAGCAGTTTTGGGGTGAGGGCTGAAGCTTTCTTT.

The chain employs TRBV5-1 and TRBJ1-4, with D maybe TRBD1 (6 bases). Trimming removed 0 bases at V and 4 bases at J, with 7 bases between. From germline, CDR1 is SGHRS and CDR2 YFSETQ. This CDR3 is 14 amino acids long. The CDR3 DNA reads TGCGCCAGCAGCTTGGACAGGGTTAATGAAAAACTGTTTTTT. This gives the protein CASSLDRVNEKLFF.

The chain combines TRBV12-3 or TRBV12-4 with TRBJ1-1; D unresolved. Trimming removed 7 bases from V and 0 bases from J, with 6 bases in between. The CDR3 is 12 residues long. For the CDR3, the DNA is TGTGCCAGCAACCCGGTGAACACTGAAGCTTTCTTT. Encoded protein: CASNPVNTEAFF.

The CDR3 DNA sequence: TGCGCCAGCAGCCCACCGACAGTGACCCCCTACGAGCAGTACTTC. It is translated as CASSPPTVTPYEQYF. V is TRBV4-1 and J is TRBJ2-7; tentative D call: TRBD1 (5 bases). The germline V and J ends were trimmed by 4 bases and 2 bases, with 15 bases remaining between them. Germline lookup yields CDR1 MGHRA and CDR2 YSYEKL. The CDR3 spans 15 residues.

The rearrangement links TRBV19 to TRBJ1-5; the match to TRBD1 covers 9 bases. Germline V gene lookup returns CDR1 LNHDA and CDR2 SQIVND (reference sequence). The V segment lost 7 bases and the J segment 7 bases; nucleotides outside the gene matches: 8. CDR3 length: 14 amino acids. The DNA of the CDR3 is TGTGCCAGTATCCCGGGACAGGGTGGGCAGCCCCAGCATTTT. Its protein product is CASIPGQGGQPQHF.

The gene calls are TRBV30 and TRBJ1-5; the match to TRBD1 covers 11 bases. V trimming: 2 bases; J trimming: 7 bases; junction bases outside the gene matches: 7. Germline values: CDR1 GTSNPN, CDR2 SVGIG (reference sequence). The CDR3 has 15 amino acids. CDR3 DNA sequence: TGTGCCTGGAGTTTCCCGGGACAGGGGGGGCAGCCCCAGCATTTT. Encoded protein: CAWSFPGQGGQPQHF.

This chain joins TRBV24-1 and TRBJ2-3, with 12 bases matching TRBD2. This CDR3 region has 13 residues. With 12 bases clipped from V and 6 bases from J, the junction kept 6 bases outside the gene matches. Germline CDR1 and CDR2: KGHDR and SFDVKD. CDR3 sequence (DNA): TGTGCCGTTCGGACTAGCGGGGCGGATACGCAGTATTTT. This sequence encodes CAVRTSGADTQYF.

V gene TRBV11-2 combines with J gene TRBJ1-3; D perhaps matches TRBD1 (6 bases). This CDR3 region has 15 residues. V dropped 1 base and J dropped 0 bases, with 7 bases sitting between them. In germline, CDR1 is SGHAT, CDR2 FQNNGV. The CDR3 region has the DNA TGTGCCAGCAGCTTAGGAGGGGGCTCTGGAAACACCATATATTTT. Translating gives CASSLGGGSGNTIYF.

This chain links TRBV5-1 with TRBJ1-4, with 9 bases identical to TRBD1. Trimming cost V 2 bases and J 7 bases; bases outside gene matches: 3. This CDR3 is 14 amino acids long. Germline CDR1 is SGHRS and CDR2 is YFSETQ. The CDR3 DNA is TGCGCCAGCAGCTTTGGACAGGGGAGTGAAAAACTGTTTTTT. This codes for CASSFGQGSEKLFF.

V is TRBV2 and J is TRBJ2-1; TRBD1 matches at 7 bases. The CDR3 spans 13 residues. Germline lookup yields CDR1 SNHLY and CDR2 FYNNEI. Trimming took 9 bases from V and 6 from J; bases not matched to a gene: 8. In DNA form, the CDR3 reads TGTGCCAGAAGACAGGGTGGTTCCAATGAGCAGTTCTTC. It specifies CARRQGGSNEQFF.

The chain recombines TRBV6-5 with TRBJ1-2; 7 bases map to TRBD1. J gave up 6 bases and V 4 bases, and 14 bases lay outside the gene matches. CDR1 and CDR2 (germline): MNHEY, SVGAGI. The CDR3 has 16 residues. Here the CDR3 reads CASSSGQWVVHDGYTF. CDR3 DNA sequence: TGTGCCAGCAGTTCGGGACAGTGGGTTGTACACGATGGCTACACCTTC.

This clone was found a few times. The V and J genes are TRBV28 and TRBJ2-7, with D maybe TRBD2 (6 bases). Germline V gene data show CDR1 as MDHEN and CDR2 as SYDVKM. V was clipped by 7 bases and J by 4 bases, with 20 bases between them. The CDR3 consists of 15 residues. CDR3 sequence reads: CASTHGEAERYEQYF. The DNA for the CDR3 is TGTGCCAGCACCCATGGGGAGGCAGAGAGATACGAGCAGTACTTC.

V is TRBV4-3 and J is TRBJ2-7; 8 bases line up with TRBD1. The J segment lost 9 bases and the V segment lost 0 bases, leaving 4 bases of the junction unmatched. Germline V gives CDR1 LGHNA, CDR2 YSLEER. This CDR3 spans 13 amino acids. The CDR3 sequence is CASSQEDRVRQYF. CDR3 bases: TGCGCCAGCAGCCAAGAGGACAGGGTTCGGCAGTACTTC.